The 18 T cell receptor beta chains below come from one sample, sequenced in a study of blood T cell repertoires in COVID-19. The protocol was immunoSEQ multiplex PCR, while the TCRdb copy is restricted to in-frame clones and leaves out a portion. Found here are roughly 250,000 clones, around 90% of them singletons; the top ten hold 0.7% to 0.85%. Sequenced input: peripheral blood. These receptors were obtained from a woman in her 30s with acute or convalescent COVID-19.

This chain joins TRBV29-1 and TRBJ1-2; TRBD1 matches at 7 bases. This CDR3 has 12 amino acids. Germline CDR1 reads SQVTM; CDR2 reads ANQGSEA. V lost 3 bases, J lost 7 bases, and 5 bases stayed unmatched. The CDR3: CSVDDRVIGYTF. The CDR3 DNA reads as TGCAGCGTTGACGACAGGGTGATTGGCTACACCTTC.

The chain couples TRBV29-1 to TRBJ2-1, with 8 bases fitting TRBD2. J gave up 1 base and V 8 bases, and 7 bases lay outside the gene matches. CDR3 length equals 14 residues. Germline V gene data show CDR1 as SQVTM and CDR2 as ANQGSEA. CDR3 bases: TGCAGCCTCAGTAGCGGGACATCCTACAATGAGCAGTTCTTC. It yields the protein CSLSSGTSYNEQFF.

This chain links TRBV11-2 with TRBJ2-1; 9 nucleotides agree with TRBD2. This CDR3 is 17 amino acids long. V gave up 3 bases and J gave up 0 bases; unmatched junction bases: 6. Germline CDR1 reads SGHAT; CDR2 reads FQNNGV. The CDR3 sequence: CASSFRLSGSSYNEQFF. In DNA form, the CDR3 reads TGTGCCAGCAGCTTTAGGCTTAGCGGGAGCTCCTACAATGAGCAGTTCTTC.

The chain joins TRBV4-3 to TRBJ1-6, with 9 bases fitting TRBD1. In germline, CDR1 is LGHNA, CDR2 YSLEER. Trimming removed 2 bases from V and 6 bases from J; junction bases left unmatched: 8. The CDR3 covers 17 residues. In DNA, the CDR3 is TGCGCCAGCAGCCAAAGCCCGACAGGGGGTAGTAATTCACCCCTCCACTTT. The encoded protein is CASSQSPTGGSNSPLHF.

V gene TRBV3-1 (or the pseudogene TRBV3-2) combines with J gene TRBJ1-2, with TRBD1 matching over 7 bases. CDR1 and CDR2 from the germline V gene are LGHDT and YNNKEL (reference sequence). The CDR3 is made up of 13 amino acids. Germline trimming cut 5 bases from V and 5 bases from J; bases unmatched to any gene: 5. CDR3 bases: TGTGCCAGCAGCGAGGGGACAGCTTATGGCTACACCTTC. This codes for CASSEGTAYGYTF.

The chain recombines TRBV14 with TRBJ1-4; 8 nucleotides agree with TRBD1. CDR3 size: 15 residues. The V gene's germline CDR1 is SGHDN and CDR2 FVKESK. V shed 4 bases, J shed 2 bases, and the junction held 3 bases outside the gene matches. This CDR3 is CASSLRDRTNEKLFF. CDR3 nucleotides: TGTGCCAGCAGCCTGCGGGACAGGACTAATGAAAAACTGTTTTTT.

The chain combines TRBV18 with TRBJ1-6, with D unclear. This CDR3 is 13 amino acids long. Germline V gene sequence: CDR1 KGHSH, CDR2 LQKENI. V lost 3 bases and J lost 14, with 14 bases in between. CDR3 sequence (DNA): TGTGCCAGCTCACCGAGTAGTCCTTTGGCCCTCCACTTT. Translation gives CASSPSSPLALHF. Supplemented by reference TRBV18 and TRBJ1-6, the full variable domain reads NAGVMQNPRHLVRRRGQEARLRCSPMKGHSHVYWYRQLPEEGLKFMVYLQKENIIDESGMPKERFSAEFPKEGPSILRIQQVVRGDSAAYFCASSPSSPLALHFGNGTRLTVT.

This clone was seen a single time. This sequence joins TRBV3-1 (or the pseudogene TRBV3-2) and TRBJ2-2; 11 nucleotides align to TRBD2. Germline V gene lookup returns CDR1 LGHDT and CDR2 YNNKEL (reference sequence). J lost 4 bases, V lost 2 bases, and 3 bases had no gene match. The CDR3 sequence is 16 residues long. The CDR3 DNA reads TGTGCCAGCAGCCAATCTAGCGGGAGGATCACCGGGGAGCTGTTTTTT. Translated, it gives CASSQSSGRITGELFF.

The rearrangement uses TRBV2 and TRBJ2-1; TRBD1 might be the D (6 bases). There are 14 residues in the CDR3. The V end was cut by 9 bases, the J end by 5 bases, with 17 bases between. The germline V gene encodes CDR1 SNHLY and CDR2 FYNNEI. The CDR3 loop reads CARRGTYGNNEQFF. CDR3 DNA: TGTGCCAGAAGGGGGACGTACGGGAACAATGAGCAGTTCTTC.

The chain combines TRBV9 with TRBJ1-4; TRBD1 matches 8 bases. This CDR3 is 15 amino acids long. Germline-derived CDR1 and CDR2 are SGDLS and YYNGEE. The V and J ends lost 0 bases and 6 bases, in that order; junction bases with no gene match: 4. The CDR3 protein is CASSVEAGGHEKLFF. In DNA, the CDR3 is TGTGCCAGCAGCGTAGAGGCAGGGGGCCATGAAAAACTGTTTTTT.

This CDR3 reads CASSWGTADQPQHF. Written as DNA, the CDR3 is TGTGCCAGCAGCTGGGGGACAGCAGATCAGCCCCAGCATTTT. V gene TRBV5-6 combines with J gene TRBJ1-5, with 7 bases identical to TRBD1. V lost 3 bases to trimming and J lost 5 bases; unmatched junction nucleotides: 5. Germline assignment: CDR1 SGHDT and CDR2 YYEEEE. CDR3 length: 14 residues.

The gene calls are TRBV18 and TRBJ2-5; D not certain. The CDR3 covers 14 residues. V was pared by 2 bases and J by 2 bases, with 9 bases between. Germline CDR1 KGHSH, CDR2 LQKENI. CDR3 sequence: CASSPGLHQETQYF. Written as DNA, the CDR3 is TGTGCCAGCTCACCAGGCCTCCATCAAGAGACCCAGTACTTC.

This chain joins TRBV2 and TRBJ2-1; D possibly corresponds to TRBD2 (5 bases). Germline loops: CDR1 SNHLY, CDR2 FYNNEI. Trimming removed 5 bases at V and 8 bases at J, with 7 bases between. The CDR3 spans 11 residues. Written as DNA, the CDR3 is TGTGCCAGCAGTACTAGGGATGAGCAGTTCTTC. This translates into CASSTRDEQFF. The full variable domain, completed using reference TRBV2 and TRBJ2-1, is EPEVTQTPSHQVTQMGQEVILRCVPISNHLYFYWYRQILGQKVEFLVSFYNNEISEKSEIFDDQFSVERPDGSNFTLKIRSTKLEDSAMYFCASSTRDEQFFGPGTRLTVL.

This chain connects TRBV12-5 to TRBJ2-1, with D tentatively TRBD1 (6 bases). This CDR3 comprises 15 residues. The V gene's germline CDR1 is LGHNT and CDR2 FRNRAP. The V end lost 6 bases, the J end lost 2 bases, and 14 bases lay between the germline ends. Written as DNA, the CDR3 is TGTGCTAGTGGGCTAGGGACACCCACCTACAATGAGCAGTTCTTC. Encoded protein: CASGLGTPTYNEQFF.

V gene TRBV9 combines with J gene TRBJ2-5; 7 bases align to TRBD2. Per the germline V gene, CDR1 is SGDLS and CDR2 is YYNGEE. CDR3 length: 15 amino acids. Trimming removed 3 bases from V and 5 bases from J; junction bases left unmatched: 10. The DNA for the CDR3 is TGTGCCAGCAGCGCCTTGACTAGCAGTATGGAGACCCAGTACTTC. Protein: CASSALTSSMETQYF.

CDR3 in DNA: TGTGCCAGCAACCGGGGGAAACTCAATCAGCCCCAGCATTTT. This gives the protein CASNRGKLNQPQHF. The chain uses TRBV7-3 and TRBJ1-5; tentative D call: TRBD1 (5 bases). In germline, CDR1 is SGHTA, CDR2 FQGTGA. The CDR3 has 14 amino acids. V was cut by 7 bases and J by 3 bases, with 13 bases left in between.

The chain has TRBV24-1 and TRBJ1-5; D remains unclear. CDR3 length: 14 residues. V was trimmed by 4 bases and J by 0 bases, leaving 6 bases between them. The germline V gene encodes CDR1 KGHDR and CDR2 SFDVKD. Written as DNA, the CDR3 is TGTGCCACCAGTGAGCCAGGTAGCAATCAGCCCCAGCATTTT. Its translation is CATSEPGSNQPQHF.

The rearrangement uses TRBV2 and TRBJ1-1; D is perhaps TRBD1 (5 bases). V lost 3 bases and J 1 base, leaving 6 bases between the germline ends. The CDR3 covers 13 residues. From germline, CDR1 is SNHLY and CDR2 FYNNEI. The CDR3 sequence is CASSDQGNTEAFF. Here the CDR3 DNA reads TGTGCCAGCAGTGATCAGGGGAACACTGAAGCTTTCTTT.